Presented here are 7 T cell receptor beta chains from one specimen sequenced in a study of blood T cell repertoires in COVID-19. Repertoires were generated with immunoSEQ multiplex PCR, while TCRdb's copy carries only in-frame clones and drops some. Among under 400,000 clones listed, roughly 90% were seen once. Material: peripheral blood. The receptors derive from a man aged 18 to 29 with active or convalescent COVID-19.

The gene calls are TRBV5-1 and TRBJ2-2; perhaps TRBD2 as D (5 bases). V lost 4 bases to trimming and J lost 4 bases, with 8 bases between them. Germline lookup yields CDR1 SGHRS and CDR2 YFSETQ. The CDR3 has 13 residues. The CDR3 sequence is CASSRRGTGELFF. CDR3 DNA: TGCGCCAGCAGCCGCCGGGGCACCGGGGAGCTGTTTTTT.

The DNA for the CDR3 is TGTGCCAGCAGCGCCGACAGGGGGCAAGGCAATCAGCCCCAGCATTTT. This codes for CASSADRGQGNQPQHF. The rearrangement joins TRBV5-6 to TRBJ1-5; 10 bases fit TRBD1. V was clipped by 4 bases and J by 2 bases; unmatched bases: 6. The germline CDR1 and CDR2 sequences are SGHDT and YYEEEE. This CDR3 contains 16 residues.

V usage is TRBV2 and J usage is TRBJ2-1, with D tentatively TRBD2 (6 bases). The V end lost 6 bases, the J end lost 6 bases, and 24 bases lay between the germline ends. This CDR3 has 17 residues. Germline V gene sequence: CDR1 SNHLY, CDR2 FYNNEI. CDR3 bases: TGTGCCAGCAGCCCTCGGGCCGGGAGTTGGGAAAGCAATGAGCAGTTCTTC. Its protein product is CASSPRAGSWESNEQFF.

The chain recombines TRBV4-3 with TRBJ2-7, with 7 bases lining up with TRBD2. The germline gives CDR1 LGHNA, CDR2 YSLEER. J gave up 1 base and V 0 bases, and 6 bases lay outside the gene matches. The CDR3 extends over 16 amino acids. The CDR3 DNA is TGCGCCAGCAGCCAAGACTCCAGGACTAGGTCCTACGAGCAGTACTTC. Protein sequence: CASSQDSRTRSYEQYF.

The chain combines TRBV19 with TRBJ2-5, with D maybe TRBD1 (5 bases). The CDR3 spans 15 residues. With 3 bases removed from V and 4 bases from J, the gap between germline ends came to 15 bases. Germline V gene data show CDR1 as LNHDA and CDR2 as SQIVND (reference sequence). The CDR3 bases are TGTGCCAGTAGTATGGGTGGGGCAGCCCCAGAGACCCAGTACTTC. Amino acids: CASSMGGAAPETQYF.

This clone appeared once. The V call is TRBV7-9, the J call TRBJ1-5, with no clear D. Trimming stripped 6 bases from V and 4 bases from J, with 13 bases between. Germline V gene sequence: CDR1 SEHNR, CDR2 FQNEAQ (reference sequence). This CDR3 has 14 amino acids. The CDR3 sequence: CASSLSAGNQPQHF. In DNA, the CDR3 is TGTGCCAGCAGTTTATCTGCGGGGAATCAGCCCCAGCATTTT.

This clone was seen more than once but under ten times. This chain connects TRBV6-5 to TRBJ1-3; 7 bases match TRBD1. The CDR3 totals 15 residues. J was trimmed by 4 bases and V by 2 bases; bases with no gene match: 5. The germline V gene has CDR1 MNHEY and CDR2 SVGAGI. CDR3 DNA sequence: TGTGCCAGCAGTTACGACAGGGCCTACGGAAACACCATATATTTT. Encoded protein: CASSYDRAYGNTIYF.